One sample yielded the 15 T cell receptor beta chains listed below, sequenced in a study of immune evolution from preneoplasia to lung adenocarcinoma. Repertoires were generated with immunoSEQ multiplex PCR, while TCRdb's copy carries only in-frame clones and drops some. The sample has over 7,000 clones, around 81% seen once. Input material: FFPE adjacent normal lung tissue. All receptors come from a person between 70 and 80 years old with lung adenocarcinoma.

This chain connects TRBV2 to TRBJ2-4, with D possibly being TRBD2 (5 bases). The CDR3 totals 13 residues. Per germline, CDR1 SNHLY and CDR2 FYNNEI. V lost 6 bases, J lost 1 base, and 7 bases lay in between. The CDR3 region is CASSRGAKNIQYF. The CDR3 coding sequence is TGTGCCAGCAGCCGAGGGGCCAAAAACATTCAGTACTTC. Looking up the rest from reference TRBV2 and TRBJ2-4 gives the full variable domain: EPEVTQTPSHQVTQMGQEVILRCVPISNHLYFYWYRQILGQKVEFLVSFYNNEISEKSEIFDDQFSVERPDGSNFTLKIRSTKLEDSAMYFCASSRGAKNIQYFGAGTRLSVL.

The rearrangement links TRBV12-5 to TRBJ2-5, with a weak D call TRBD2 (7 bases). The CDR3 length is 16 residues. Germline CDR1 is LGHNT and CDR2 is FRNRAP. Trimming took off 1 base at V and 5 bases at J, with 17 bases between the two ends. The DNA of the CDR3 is TGTGCTAGTGGTTTGGCCCTTGGGGGGGCCGAGGAGACCCAGTACTTC. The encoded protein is CASGLALGGAEETQYF. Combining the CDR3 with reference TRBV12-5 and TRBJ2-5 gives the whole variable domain DARVTQTPRHKVTEMGQEVTMRCQPILGHNTVFWYRQTMMQGLELLAYFRNRAPLDDSGMPKDRFSAEMPDATLATLKIQPSEPRDSAVYFCASGLALGGAEETQYFGPGTRLLVL.

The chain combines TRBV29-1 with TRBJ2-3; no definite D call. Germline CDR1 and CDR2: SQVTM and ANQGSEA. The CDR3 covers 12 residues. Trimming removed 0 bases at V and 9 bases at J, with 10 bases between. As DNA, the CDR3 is TGCAGCGTTGAAGATGGAAGGTGGACGCAGTATTTT. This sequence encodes CSVEDGRWTQYF.

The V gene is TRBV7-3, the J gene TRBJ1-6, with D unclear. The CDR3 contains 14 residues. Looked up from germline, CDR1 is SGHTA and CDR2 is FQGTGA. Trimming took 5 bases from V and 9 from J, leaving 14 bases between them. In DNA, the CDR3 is TGTGCCAGCAGCCTGGAGGGAAATGGTTCACCCCTCCACTTT. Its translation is CASSLEGNGSPLHF.

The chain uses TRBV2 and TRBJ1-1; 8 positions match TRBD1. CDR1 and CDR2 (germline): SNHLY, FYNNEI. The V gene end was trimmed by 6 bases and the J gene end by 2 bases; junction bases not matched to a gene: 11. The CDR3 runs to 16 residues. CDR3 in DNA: TGTGCCAGCAGCTTTGGACAGGGTTCCTCTAACACTGAAGCTTTCTTT. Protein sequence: CASSFGQGSSNTEAFF.

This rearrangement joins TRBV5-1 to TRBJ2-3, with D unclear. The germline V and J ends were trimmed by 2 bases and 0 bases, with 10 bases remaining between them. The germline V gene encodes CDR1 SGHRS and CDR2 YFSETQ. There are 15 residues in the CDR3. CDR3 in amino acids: CASSLDPSSTDTQYF. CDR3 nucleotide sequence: TGCGCCAGCAGCTTAGACCCCTCGAGCACAGATACGCAGTATTTT.

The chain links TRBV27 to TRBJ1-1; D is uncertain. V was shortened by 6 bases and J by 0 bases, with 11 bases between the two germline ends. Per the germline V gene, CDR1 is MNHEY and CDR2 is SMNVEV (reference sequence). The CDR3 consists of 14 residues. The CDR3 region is CASSRTVMNTEAFF. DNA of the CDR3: TGTGCCAGCAGCCGGACCGTTATGAACACTGAAGCTTTCTTT.

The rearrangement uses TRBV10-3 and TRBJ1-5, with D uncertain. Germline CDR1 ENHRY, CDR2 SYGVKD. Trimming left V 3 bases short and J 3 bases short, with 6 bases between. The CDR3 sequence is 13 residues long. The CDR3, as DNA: TGTGCCATCAGTGACCTAACCAATCAGCCCCAGCATTTT. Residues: CAISDLTNQPQHF.

CDR3 nucleotide sequence: TGTGCCAGCAGCTTACAGGACACCGGGGAGCTGTTTTTT. Protein product: CASSLQDTGELFF. The V call is TRBV7-6, the J call TRBJ2-2, with D unresolved. The CDR3 is made up of 13 amino acids. The V gene's germline CDR1 is SGHVS and CDR2 FNYEAQ. Trimming stripped 2 bases from V and 3 bases from J, with 4 bases between.

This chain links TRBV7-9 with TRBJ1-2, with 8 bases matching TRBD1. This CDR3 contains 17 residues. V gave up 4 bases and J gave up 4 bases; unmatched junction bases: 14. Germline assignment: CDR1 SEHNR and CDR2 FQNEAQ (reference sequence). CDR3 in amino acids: CASSSGQVSGGRYGYTF. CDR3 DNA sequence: TGTGCCAGCAGCTCGGGACAGGTGTCGGGGGGTCGCTATGGCTACACCTTC. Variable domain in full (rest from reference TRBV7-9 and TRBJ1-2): DTGVSQNPRHKITKRGQNVTFRCDPISEHNRLYWYRQTLGQGPEFLTYFQNEAQLEKSRLLSDRFSAERPKGSFSTLEIQRTEQGDSAMYLCASSSGQVSGGRYGYTFGSGTRLTVV.

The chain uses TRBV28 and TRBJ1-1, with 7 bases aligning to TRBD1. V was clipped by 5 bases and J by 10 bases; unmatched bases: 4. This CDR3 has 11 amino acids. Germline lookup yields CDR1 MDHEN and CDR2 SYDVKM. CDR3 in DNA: TGTGCCAGCAGTCTACAGGGGTTAGCTTTCTTT. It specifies CASSLQGLAFF.

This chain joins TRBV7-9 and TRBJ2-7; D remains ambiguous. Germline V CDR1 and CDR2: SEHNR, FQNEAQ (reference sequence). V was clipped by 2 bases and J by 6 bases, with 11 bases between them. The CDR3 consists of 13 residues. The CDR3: CASSLSGPGEQYF. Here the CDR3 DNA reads TGTGCCAGCAGCTTAAGTGGGCCGGGCGAGCAGTACTTC.

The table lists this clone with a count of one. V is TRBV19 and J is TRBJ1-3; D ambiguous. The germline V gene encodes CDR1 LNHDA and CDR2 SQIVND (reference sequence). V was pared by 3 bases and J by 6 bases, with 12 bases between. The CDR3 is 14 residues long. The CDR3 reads CASSMPGTLNTIYF. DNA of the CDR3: TGTGCCAGTAGTATGCCCGGAACCCTAAACACCATATATTTT.

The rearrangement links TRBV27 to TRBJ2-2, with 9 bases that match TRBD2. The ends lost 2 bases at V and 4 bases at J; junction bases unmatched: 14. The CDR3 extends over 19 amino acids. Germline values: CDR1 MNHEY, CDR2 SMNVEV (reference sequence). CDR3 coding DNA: TGTGCCAGCAGTTTAAGGTCGGCTAGCGGGGTGGGGAGCACCGGGGAGCTGTTTTTT. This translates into CASSLRSASGVGSTGELFF.

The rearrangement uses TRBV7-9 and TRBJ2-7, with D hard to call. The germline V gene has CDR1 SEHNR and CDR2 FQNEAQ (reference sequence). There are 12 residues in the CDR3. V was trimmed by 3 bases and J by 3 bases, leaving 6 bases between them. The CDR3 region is CASSLKHYEQYF. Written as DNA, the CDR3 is TGTGCCAGCAGCTTGAAACACTACGAGCAGTACTTC.